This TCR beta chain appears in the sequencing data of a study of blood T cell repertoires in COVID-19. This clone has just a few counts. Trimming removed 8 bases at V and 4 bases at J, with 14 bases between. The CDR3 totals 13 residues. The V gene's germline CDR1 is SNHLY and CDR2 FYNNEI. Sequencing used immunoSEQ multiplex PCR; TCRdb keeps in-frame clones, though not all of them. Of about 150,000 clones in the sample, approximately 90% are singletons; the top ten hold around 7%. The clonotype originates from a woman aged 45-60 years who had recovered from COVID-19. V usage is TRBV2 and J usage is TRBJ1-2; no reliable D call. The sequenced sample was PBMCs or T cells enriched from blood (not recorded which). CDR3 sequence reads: CASAGILSYGYTF. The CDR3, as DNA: TGTGCCAGCGCGGGGATCCTCTCCTATGGCTACACCTTC.